Sequencing of this TCR beta chain was carried out in a study of beta chain features in type 1 diabetes. In the study overall: Patients shared similar age, gender and cell yields with healthy donors. Study-level findings and limits: TCRB CDR3 length was moderately but significantly reduced in all four CD4+ subsets of Type 1 diabetes patients. In type 1 diabetes patients, VDJ junctions had fewer insertions; deletions at these junctions were more frequent. The naive, central memory and Treg TCRB repertoires showed an apparent similarity that was greater among patients than among healthy donors.

Notes on this clone: As yet, its antigen is unknown.

Investigators reverse transcribed all isolated RNA, so they sequenced expressed TCRB transcripts. Libraries were prepared by immunoSEQ multiplex PCR; TCRdb keeps only in-frame clonotypes and omits some of them. The data show under 850,000 clones, 13% seen once. Sorting with CD45RO/CCR7/CD25/CD127/CD95/CD27 yielded naive, central memory, regulatory and stem-like memory CD4+ cells. CDR1 and CDR2 from the germline V gene are DFQATT and SNEGSKA (reference sequence). This CDR3 region has 10 residues. V lost 4 bases, J lost 2 bases, and 2 bases lay in between. This TCR was recovered from a man between 18 and 35 years old with type 1 diabetes. The sequencing input was naive CD4+ T cells from blood. The chain couples TRBV20-1 to TRBJ1-2; D is uncertain. The CDR3 DNA reads TGCAGTGCTAAGAACTATGGCTACACCTTC. Translated: CSAKNYGYTF.